The T cell receptor beta chain under discussion was sequenced for a study of CD8 T cells in Susac syndrome. Negative magnetic isolation gave CD8+ and CD4+ cells; FACS enriched CD8+ TEMRA. Reverse transcription of roughly 0.5 to 1 ug RNA was carried out with random hexamers. TCRdb recomputed calls from the immunoSEQ multiplex PCR reads with MiXCR, one row per CDR3 protein. Of around 180,000 distinct CDR3 sequences listed, approximately 94% were seen once; the top ten hold roughly 0.12%. Per the germline V gene, CDR1 is SGHDT and CDR2 is YYEEEE. Trimming took 4 bases from V and 10 from J; bases not matched to a gene: 1. The CDR3 consists of 11 residues. This clonotype was recorded only once.

The sample was CD4+ T cells from PBMCs. The genes are TRBV5-6 and TRBJ2-1; 8 bases are shared with TRBD2. The TCR comes from a human donor with Susac syndrome. CDR3 sequence (DNA): TGTGCCAGCAGCATAGCGGGGGAGCAGTTCTTC. Residues: CASSIAGEQFF.